This T cell receptor beta chain stems from a study of cytomegalovirus exposure and HLA in healthy donors. General study points: Among immune exposure information, only CMV serostatus was available.

The CDR3 has 15 amino acids. The V end was cut by 6 bases, the J end by 0 bases, with 9 bases between. Germline V gene lookup returns CDR1 LGHNA and CDR2 YSLEER. PCR involved 60 Vbeta and 13 Jbeta primers. The data were produced by immunoSEQ multiplex PCR, yet TCRdb's version contains in-frame clones alone and is incomplete. Of 150,000 to 200,000 clones in the sample, about 82% are singletons; the top ten hold approximately 0.76%. As concerns this clone: Its antigen is not identified.

The TCR was taken from a female donor in good health and CMV-seronegative. The gene calls are TRBV4-3 and TRBJ2-6; tentatively, D is TRBD1 (5 bases). What was sequenced was PBMCs. In nucleotides, the CDR3 is TGCGCCAGCAGTGACAGTCCCTCTGGGGCCAACGTCCTGACTTTC. Residues: CASSDSPSGANVLTF.